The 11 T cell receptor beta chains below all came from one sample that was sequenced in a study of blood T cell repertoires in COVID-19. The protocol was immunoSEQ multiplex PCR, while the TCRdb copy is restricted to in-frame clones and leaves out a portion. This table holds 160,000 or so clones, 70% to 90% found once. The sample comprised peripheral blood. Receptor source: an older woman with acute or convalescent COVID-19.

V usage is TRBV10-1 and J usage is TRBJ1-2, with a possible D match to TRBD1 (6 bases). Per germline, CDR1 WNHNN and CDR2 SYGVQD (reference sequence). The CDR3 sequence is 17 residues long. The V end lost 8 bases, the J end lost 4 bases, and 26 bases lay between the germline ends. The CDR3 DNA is TGCGCCAGCCGCAATAGAGCCGGGACACCATACACCTATGGCTACACCTTC. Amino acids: CASRNRAGTPYTYGYTF.

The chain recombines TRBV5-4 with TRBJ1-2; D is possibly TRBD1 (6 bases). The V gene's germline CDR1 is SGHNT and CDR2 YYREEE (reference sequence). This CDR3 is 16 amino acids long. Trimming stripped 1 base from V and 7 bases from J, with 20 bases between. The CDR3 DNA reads TGTGCCAGCAGCTTGCCCAAATCGACAGGTCGCACTGGCTACACCTTC. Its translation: CASSLPKSTGRTGYTF.

CDR3 region: CASRDRGKLYGYTF. The CDR3 bases are TGTGCCAGCAGGGACAGGGGCAAGCTCTATGGCTACACCTTC. This rearrangement joins TRBV2 to TRBJ1-2; the match to TRBD1 covers 9 bases. Per germline, CDR1 SNHLY and CDR2 FYNNEI. There are 14 residues in the CDR3. The J segment lost 4 bases and the V segment lost 6 bases, leaving 6 bases of the junction unmatched.

In DNA form, the CDR3 reads TGTGCCATCAGTGAGGAGAGGACCCAGTACTTC. As protein: CAISEERTQYF. The chain has TRBV10-3 and TRBJ2-5; D is undetermined. Trimming shortened V by 2 bases and J by 7 bases, and 5 bases separated the two germline ends. CDR1 is ENHRY and CDR2 is SYGVKD in the germline V gene. The CDR3 is 11 amino acids.

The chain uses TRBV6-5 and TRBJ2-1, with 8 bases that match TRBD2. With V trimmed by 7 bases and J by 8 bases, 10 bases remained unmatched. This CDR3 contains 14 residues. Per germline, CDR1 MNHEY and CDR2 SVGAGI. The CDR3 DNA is TGTGCCAGCAAGGCCGGGGGGGCCTGGGATGAGCAGTTCTTC. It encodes CASKAGGAWDEQFF.

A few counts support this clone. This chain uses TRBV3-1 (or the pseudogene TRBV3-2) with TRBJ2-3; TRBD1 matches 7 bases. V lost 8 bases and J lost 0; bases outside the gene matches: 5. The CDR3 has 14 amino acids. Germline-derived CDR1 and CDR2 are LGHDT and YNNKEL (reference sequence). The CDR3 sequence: CASQGDGSTDTQYF. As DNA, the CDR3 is TGTGCCAGCCAGGGGGACGGAAGCACAGATACGCAGTATTTT.

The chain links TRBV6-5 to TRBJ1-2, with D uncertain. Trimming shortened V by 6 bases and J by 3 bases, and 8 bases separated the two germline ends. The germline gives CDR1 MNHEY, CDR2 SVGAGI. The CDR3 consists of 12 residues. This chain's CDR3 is CASRSLDYGYTF. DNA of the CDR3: TGTGCCAGCAGGAGCCTGGACTATGGCTACACCTTC.

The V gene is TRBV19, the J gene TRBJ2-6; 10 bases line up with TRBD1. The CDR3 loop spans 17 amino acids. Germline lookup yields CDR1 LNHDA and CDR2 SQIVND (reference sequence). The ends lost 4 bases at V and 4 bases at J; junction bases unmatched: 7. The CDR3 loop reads CASSTHRQGAGANVLTF. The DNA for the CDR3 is TGTGCCAGTAGTACGCACCGACAGGGGGCGGGGGCCAACGTCCTGACTTTC.

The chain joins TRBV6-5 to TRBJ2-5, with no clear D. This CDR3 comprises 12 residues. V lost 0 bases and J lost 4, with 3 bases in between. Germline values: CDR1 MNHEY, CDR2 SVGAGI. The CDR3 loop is CASSYSRETQYF. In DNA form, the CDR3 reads TGTGCCAGCAGTTACTCCCGAGAGACCCAGTACTTC.

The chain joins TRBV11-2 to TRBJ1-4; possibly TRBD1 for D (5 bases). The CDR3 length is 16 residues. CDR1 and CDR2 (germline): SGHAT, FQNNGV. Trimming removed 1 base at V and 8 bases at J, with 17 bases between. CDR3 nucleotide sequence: TGTGCCAGCAGCTTAGGATCCCGATGGGGGGTCGAAAAACTGTTTTTT. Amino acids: CASSLGSRWGVEKLFF.

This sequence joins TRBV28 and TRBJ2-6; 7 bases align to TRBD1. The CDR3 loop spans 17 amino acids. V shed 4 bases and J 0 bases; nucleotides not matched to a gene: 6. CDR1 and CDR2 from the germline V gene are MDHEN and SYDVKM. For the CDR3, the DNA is TGTGCCAGCAGTTCGCCGGGACAGATCTCTGGGGCCAACGTCCTGACTTTC. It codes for CASSSPGQISGANVLTF.